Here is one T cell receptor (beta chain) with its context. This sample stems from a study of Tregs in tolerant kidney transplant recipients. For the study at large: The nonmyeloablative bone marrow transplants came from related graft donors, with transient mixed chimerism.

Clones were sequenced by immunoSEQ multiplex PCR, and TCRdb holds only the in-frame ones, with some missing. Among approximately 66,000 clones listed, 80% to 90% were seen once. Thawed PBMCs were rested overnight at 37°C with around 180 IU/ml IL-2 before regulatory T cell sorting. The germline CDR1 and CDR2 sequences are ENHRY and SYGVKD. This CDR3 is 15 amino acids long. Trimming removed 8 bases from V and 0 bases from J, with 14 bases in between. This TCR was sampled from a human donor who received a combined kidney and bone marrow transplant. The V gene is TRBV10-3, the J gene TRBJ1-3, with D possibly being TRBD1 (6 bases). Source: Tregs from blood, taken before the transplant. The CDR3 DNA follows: TGTGCCATCGGGAATACAGGGCGCTCTGGAAACACCATATATTTT. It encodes CAIGNTGRSGNTIYF.